This entry lists 19 T cell receptor beta chains sequenced from one sample in a study of blood T cell repertoires in COVID-19 (dated by TCRdb to 2020 to 2021). Library preparation used the immunoSEQ multiplex PCR assay. TCRdb holds this immuneACCESS table with in-frame rearrangements only. Some clones are missing; in checked studies, unresolved V genes explain under half, and the rest has no known cause. In all, the sample holds under 200,000 clones, and 85% to 90% of those were seen once. 1.5% to 2% of the sample rests with the top ten. The sample consisted of peripheral blood. Source of these receptors: a man between 18 and 35 years old with active or convalescent COVID-19.

Comment on this clone: Other DNA sequences from this sample encode an identical CDR3 as well. The chain couples TRBV29-1 to TRBJ2-1; the match to TRBD2 covers 8 bases. V was pared by 4 bases and J by 2 bases, with 4 bases of the junction left unmatched. The germline gives CDR1 SQVTM, CDR2 ANQGSEA. The CDR3 contains 14 residues. This chain's CDR3 is CSVGAGGPYNEQFF. Written as DNA, the CDR3 is TGCAGCGTTGGGGCGGGAGGCCCCTACAATGAGCAGTTCTTC.

This CDR3 is CASSQERGGYYNEQFF. The CDR3 DNA follows: TGCGCCAGCAGCCAAGAAAGAGGGGGCTATTACAATGAGCAGTTCTTC. The chain recombines TRBV4-1 with TRBJ2-1; 7 bases are a match to TRBD1. V lost 0 bases and J lost 4; bases outside the gene matches: 6. CDR3 length: 16 amino acids. Germline CDR1 reads MGHRA; CDR2 reads YSYEKL.

The chain couples TRBV28 to TRBJ1-5; the D is unclear. Germline lookup yields CDR1 MDHEN and CDR2 SYDVKM. The CDR3 runs 14 residues. V lost 5 bases and J lost 9, with 17 bases in between. CDR3 in DNA: TGTGCCAGCAGTCCCCCCGGACGGACTTGGCCCCAGCATTTT. Translation gives CASSPPGRTWPQHF. Full variable domain (missing parts from reference TRBV28 and TRBJ1-5): DVKVTQSSRYLVKRTGEKVFLECVQDMDHENMFWYRQDPGLGLRLIYFSYDVKMKEKGDIPEGYSVSREKKERFSLILESASTNQTSMYLCASSPPGRTWPQHFGDGTRLSIL.

The rearrangement joins TRBV27 to TRBJ2-1, with 7 bases matching TRBD1. J lost 6 bases, V lost 5 bases, and 10 bases had no gene match. Germline CDR1 is MNHEY and CDR2 is SMNVEV (reference sequence). The CDR3 covers 15 residues. The CDR3: CASSPRDRLGNEQFF. The CDR3 nucleotides read TGTGCCAGCAGTCCCCGGGACAGATTAGGCAATGAGCAGTTCTTC.

The chain links TRBV30 to TRBJ1-2; no definite D call. Germline assignment: CDR1 GTSNPN and CDR2 SVGIG (reference sequence). The CDR3 has 13 residues. V lost 0 bases to trimming and J lost 6 bases, with 11 bases between them. CDR3 bases: TGTGCCTGGAGTGTAGTCCCAAGCAATGGCTACACCTTC. Translation: CAWSVVPSNGYTF. Looking up the rest from reference TRBV30 and TRBJ1-2 gives the full variable domain: SQTIHQWPATLVQPVGSPLSLECTVEGTSNPNLYWYRQAAGRGLQLLFYSVGIGQISSEVPQNLSASRPQDRQFILSSKKLLLSDSGFYLCAWSVVPSNGYTFGSGTRLTVV.

The J gene is TRBJ2-3, the V gene TRBV11-3; 8 nucleotides line up with TRBD1. Germline-derived CDR1 and CDR2 are SGHNT and YENEEA. Germline trimming cut 4 bases from V and 6 bases from J; bases unmatched to any gene: 15. The CDR3 totals 17 residues. CDR3 sequence reads: CASSSGTGQVPEDTQYF. CDR3 nucleotide sequence: TGTGCCAGCAGCTCTGGCACGGGACAGGTCCCTGAGGATACGCAGTATTTT.

The chain uses TRBV27 and TRBJ2-5; TRBD2 matches at 15 bases. The V and J ends lost 5 bases and 4 bases, in that order; junction bases with no gene match: 17. This CDR3 spans 20 amino acids. Germline lookup yields CDR1 MNHEY and CDR2 SMNVEV (reference sequence). The CDR3 bases are TGTGCCAGCAGTCCCACCGGACTAGCGGGAGGGAGGGACGGTGGAGAGACCCAGTACTTC. Its translation is CASSPTGLAGGRDGGETQYF.

The chain has TRBV19 and TRBJ1-2; 9 bases are shared with TRBD1. V gave up 6 bases and J gave up 5 bases; unmatched junction bases: 7. CDR3 size: 14 residues. CDR1 is LNHDA, CDR2 SQIVND, per germline (reference sequence). The CDR3 spells CASSGQGTAYGYTF. The CDR3 coding sequence is TGTGCCAGTAGCGGACAGGGGACTGCGTATGGCTACACCTTC.

J is TRBJ2-7 and V is TRBV12-2; the D segment call TRBD1 is taken from the table without a DNA check. TRBV12-2 is a documented pseudogene. The CDR3 loop spans 15 amino acids. CDR3 in amino acids: CASRLEHRRPYEQYF. For the CDR3, the DNA is TGTGCAAGTCGCTTAGAGCACAGGAGACCCTACGAGCAGTACTTC.

This clone appeared a single time. The rearrangement joins TRBV6-2 or TRBV6-3 to TRBJ2-5, with 7 positions matching TRBD2. Germline CDR1 MNHEY, CDR2 SVGEGT. The junction had 5 bases not matched to a gene; V was cut back by 4 bases and J by 0 bases. The CDR3 sequence is 15 residues long. The CDR3 loop reads CASSSAGAYQETQYF. The DNA for the CDR3 is TGTGCCAGCAGTTCGGCGGGAGCGTACCAAGAGACCCAGTACTTC.

On this clone: A read error may produce the germline difference seen at one junction end. The chain links TRBV6-1 to TRBJ2-7; 14 bases match TRBD2. The CDR3 has 13 amino acids. Germline lookup yields CDR1 MNHNS and CDR2 SASEGT. CDR3 region: CASSEGTSGSRYF. The CDR3 DNA is TGTGCCAGCAGCGAAGGGACTAGCGGGAGTAGGTACTTC.

The chain uses TRBV7-9 and TRBJ2-2; TRBD2 matches at 14 bases. The CDR3 sequence is 17 residues long. The ends lost 5 bases at V and 2 bases at J; junction bases unmatched: 4. Germline V lookup: CDR1 SEHNR, CDR2 FQNEAQ (reference sequence). The CDR3 loop reads CASSSGLAGGNTGELFF. DNA for the CDR3: TGTGCCAGCAGCAGCGGACTAGCGGGAGGTAACACCGGGGAGCTGTTTTTT.

This chain joins TRBV5-1 and TRBJ1-4; D not certain. The V and J ends lost 4 bases and 0 bases respectively, with 10 bases between them. This CDR3 spans 15 amino acids. The germline V gene encodes CDR1 SGHRS and CDR2 YFSETQ. The CDR3 spells CASSLLGATNEKLFF. Here the CDR3 DNA reads TGCGCCAGCAGCCTCCTTGGAGCAACTAATGAAAAACTGTTTTTT.

CDR3 residues: CASSLSPGQGLGEQFF. Written as DNA, the CDR3 is TGTGCCAGCTCACTTAGTCCGGGACAGGGTTTAGGTGAGCAGTTCTTC. V and J are TRBV18 and TRBJ2-1; 9 bases line up with TRBD1. The CDR3 is 16 amino acids. Trimming took 4 bases from V and 9 from J; bases not matched to a gene: 13. In germline, CDR1 is KGHSH, CDR2 LQKENI.

The CDR3 spells CASGRQGDSPLHF. CDR3 bases: TGCGCCAGCGGGAGACAGGGTGATTCACCCCTCCACTTT. This sequence joins TRBV5-1 and TRBJ1-6; the match to TRBD1 covers 7 bases. Germline V gene sequence: CDR1 SGHRS, CDR2 YFSETQ. V shed 7 bases, J shed 8 bases, and the junction held 6 bases outside the gene matches. The CDR3 spans 13 residues.

This chain joins TRBV18 and TRBJ2-1; D possibly corresponds to TRBD2 (6 bases). The CDR3 length is 13 residues. Germline V gene data show CDR1 as KGHSH and CDR2 as LQKENI. V was clipped by 4 bases and J by 8 bases, with 12 bases between them. As DNA, the CDR3 is TGTGCCAGCTCACTTCGGGGGATGGATGAGCAGTTCTTC. It encodes CASSLRGMDEQFF.

The V gene is TRBV9, the J gene TRBJ2-5, with TRBD2 as a possible D gene (5 bases). CDR1 and CDR2 from the germline V gene are SGDLS and YYNGEE. Trimming left V 4 bases short and J 0 bases short, with 10 bases between. This CDR3 spans 14 amino acids. The CDR3 DNA reads TGTGCCAGCAGCCCCAGGACTGACCAAGAGACCCAGTACTTC. Translation gives CASSPRTDQETQYF. The full variable domain, in which reference TRBV9 and TRBJ2-5 provide the parts outside the CDR3, is DSGVTQTPKHLITATGQRVTLRCSPRSGDLSVYWYQQSLDQGLQFLIQYYNGEERAKGNILERFSAQQFPDLHSELNLSSLELGDSALYFCASSPRTDQETQYFGPGTRLLVL.

This chain joins TRBV7-3 and TRBJ2-3; weak D call: TRBD2 (5 bases). Germline V gene data show CDR1 as SGHTA and CDR2 as FQGTGA. This CDR3 region has 18 residues. V lost 5 bases and J lost 0, with 21 bases in between. The CDR3 bases are TGTGCCAGCAGCCCAAACCAACTGGACGGAGGTAGCACAGATACGCAGTATTTT. Its protein product is CASSPNQLDGGSTDTQYF.

CDR3 bases: TGTGCCAGCAGCTTGAACACCGCAAGCAATCAGCCCCAGCATTTT. Its translation: CASSLNTASNQPQHF. The rearrangement uses TRBV7-8 and TRBJ1-5; D remains unclear. The germline V and J ends were trimmed by 3 bases and 1 base, with 10 bases remaining between them. The length of the CDR3 is 15 residues. The germline CDR1 and CDR2 sequences are SGHVS and FQNEAQ.